A selection of T cell receptor beta chains follows, all from one sample in a study of shared clonotypes between healthy human individuals. This table comes from immunoSEQ multiplex PCR, and its TCRdb copy is limited to in-frame clones, with some not included. The sample lists some 2,500,000 clones, 93% occurring once. The sample comprised naive CD4+ T cells from PBMCs. The source of these receptors is a man between 18 and 35 years old in good health. Some clones in this sample may be carry-over from other donors' samples. CDR3s include the opening cysteine and the closing phenylalanine or tryptophan. A D gene is named only where the DNA matches it firmly. Rows give clone size only sometimes, using once, few, many, or a class for an expanded clone.

J gene | V gene | clone size | D gene | CDR3 DNA | CDR3 protein
TRBJ2-1 | TRBV5-1 | . | TRBD1 | TGCGCCAGCAGCTTGGCTTGGGGGGACAGGGGCCCTAGCGCCTCCTACAATGAGCAGTTCTTC | CASSLAWGDRGPSASYNEQFF
TRBJ1-2 | TRBV18 | once | . | TGTGCCAGCTCACCAGAACAGGGAGTTGGGGCTTGGACCTTC | CASSPEQGVGAWTF
TRBJ1-1 | TRBV19 | . | . | TGTGCCAGTAAATTGGGGGCGAACACTGAAGCTTTCTTT | CASKLGANTEAFF
TRBJ2-7 | TRBV5-8 | . | . | TGTGCCAGCAGCTTGTCCAGGGTCGAGCAGTACTTC | CASSLSRVEQYF
TRBJ1-2 | TRBV7-9 | once | . | TGTGCCAGCAGCTTAAGTTCGGCGGGGGGCTACACCTTC | CASSLSSAGGYTF
TRBJ1-5 | TRBV28 | few | . | TGTGCCAGCAGTTCCTGGACGGTCGCAGATTTT | CASSSWTVADF
TRBJ1-2 | TRBV6-6 | once | . | TGTGCCAGCAGTTACTTTGGACGGACTTCCAACTATGGCTACACCTTC | CASSYFGRTSNYGYTF
TRBJ1-5 | TRBV7-9 | . | . | TGTGCCAGCAGCTTAGACAGCGGGTGGAAGCCCCAGCATTTT | CASSLDSGWKPQHF
TRBJ2-7 | TRBV2 | . | . | TGTGCCAGCAGTGCCGAAGGCATACGTTCCTACGAGCAGTACTTC | CASSAEGIRSYEQYF
TRBJ2-3 | TRBV6-1 | . | . | TGTGCCAGCAGCCGGACTAGGGGACAATCCAATACGCAGTATTTT | CASSRTRGQSNTQYF
TRBJ2-2 | TRBV6-6 | . | . | TGTGCCAGCAGCTATAGCGGAACCACCGGGGAGCTGTTTTTT | CASSYSGTTGELFF
TRBJ2-5 | TRBV5-1 | . | . | TGCGCCAGCAGCTTGGGGGTCCGGGAGACCCAGTACTTC | CASSLGVRETQYF
TRBJ2-2 | TRBV30 | . | TRBD2 | TGTGCCTGTGCTAGCGGGAGACCTACCGGGGAGCTGTTTTTT | CACASGRPTGELFF
TRBJ2-6 | TRBV5-4 | . | . | TGTGCCAGCAGCCCGGGCAGGGGAGACTCTGGGGCCAACGTCCTGACTTTC | CASSPGRGDSGANVLTF
TRBJ2-7 | TRBV27 | . | . | TGTGCCAGCAGGCCCGGGACCGTGAGGTCCTACGAGCAGTACTTC | CASRPGTVRSYEQYF
TRBJ2-5 | TRBV15 | . | . | TGTGCCACCAGCAGAGGGCCGGCAGTTGACCAAGAGACCCAGTACTTC | CATSRGPAVDQETQYF
TRBJ2-3 | TRBV7-9 | . | TRBD1 | TGTGCCAGCAGCTCAAAACAGGGGCCCACGCAGTATTTT | CASSSKQGPTQYF
TRBJ2-3 | TRBV19 | . | TRBD1 | TGTGCCAGTAGTTCCCGGACAGGGGTGAAGTCAGATACGCAGTATTTT | CASSSRTGVKSDTQYF
TRBJ2-3 | TRBV7-2 | . | . | TGTGCCAGCAGTTTGGGTGGGGTCACAGATACGCAGTATTTT | CASSLGGVTDTQYF
TRBJ1-2 | TRBV2 | . | . | TGTGCCAGCAGTGGGACACAGACGCTAGGCTATGGCTACACCTTC | CASSGTQTLGYGYTF
TRBJ2-3 | TRBV2 | . | . | TGTGCCACCCTCCTCGGAAGCGGATACACAGATACGCAGTATTTT | CATLLGSGYTDTQYF
TRBJ1-2 | TRBV5-1 | once | . | TGCGCCAGCAGCTTCGGGGGGAACTATGGCTACACCTTC | CASSFGGNYGYTF
TRBJ2-1 | TRBV15 | . | . | TGTGCCACCAGCGGAAGGACGGGATACAATGAGCAGTTCTTC | CATSGRTGYNEQFF
TRBJ2-3 | TRBV9 | . | TRBD2 | TGTGCCAGCAGCGGACGGACTAGCGGTTCACCCTGGGGCACAGATACGCAGTATTTT | CASSGRTSGSPWGTDTQYF
TRBJ1-1 | TRBV2 | . | . | TGTGCCAGCAGATTTGGGGAGGGGGACACTGAAGCTTTCTTT | CASRFGEGDTEAFF
TRBJ2-2 | TRBV30 | . | TRBD1 | TGTGCCTGGAGTAAACGAGGACAGGTACACACCGGGGAGCTGTTTTTT | CAWSKRGQVHTGELFF
TRBJ1-2 | TRBV5-5 | . | . | TGTGCCAGCAGCTTGGAGACAGTCCTCTATGGCTACACCTTC | CASSLETVLYGYTF
TRBJ2-7 | TRBV15 | . | TRBD2 | TGTGCCACCAGCAGAAATAGCGGGAGCTACGAGCAGTACTTC | CATSRNSGSYEQYF
TRBJ1-5 | TRBV5-8 | . | . | TGTGCCAGCAGCACGATTACCCTCTCAGGGCAGCCCCAGCATTTT | CASSTITLSGQPQHF
TRBJ1-2 | TRBV6-5 | . | . | TGTGCCAGCAGCCCGACTTTGAACTATGGCTACACCTTC | CASSPTLNYGYTF
TRBJ2-4 | TRBV18 | . | . | TGTGCCAGCTCACCATCCGGCGCCATCCAAAACATTCAGTACTTC | CASSPSGAIQNIQYF
TRBJ1-5 | TRBV7-2 | once | . | TGTGCCAGCAGCTTAGGGCCCGATCGGCGCAATCAGCCCCAGCATTTT | CASSLGPDRRNQPQHF
TRBJ1-2 | TRBV29-1 | . | . | TGCAGCGTTCGGCGGGGAGACGGTGACTATGGCTACACCTTC | CSVRRGDGDYGYTF
TRBJ2-7 | TRBV7-2 | . | . | TGTGCCAGCAGCGGCCAGGTCACTCTAGGTAACGAGCAGTACTTC | CASSGQVTLGNEQYF
TRBJ2-5 | TRBV11-2 | . | . | TGTGCCAACAGCCCCCCCGGGCGGGCCCAGCGGGAGACCCAGTACTTC | CANSPPGRAQRETQYF
TRBJ1-2 | TRBV20-1 | . | . | TGCAGTGCTGGGTATAATGGCTACACCTTC | CSAGYNGYTF
TRBJ2-5 | TRBV10-3 | . | TRBD2 | TGTGCCATCAGTGATCCGTCGGGGGGGGAGACCCAGTACTTC | CAISDPSGGETQYF
TRBJ2-5 | TRBV4-2 | . | TRBD2 | TGTGCCAGCAGCCCGAGGCGGACAGGGTCGGTCGGGCCTAGCGGGAGTAGGGTGATTGAGACCCAGTACTTC | CASSPRRTGSVGPSGSRVIETQYF
TRBJ2-7 | TRBV7-2 | . | . | TGTGCCAGCAGATTTGGAGGCGAGCAGTACTTC | CASRFGGEQYF
TRBJ2-1 | TRBV12-5 | . | . | TGTGCTAGTGCCCAAGGGAAGGGGCATGAGCAGTTCTTC | CASAQGKGHEQFF
TRBJ2-1 | TRBV5-1 | . | TRBD2 | TGCGCCAGCAGCTCCCCTAGCGGCGGCTCCTACAATGAGCAGTTCTTC | CASSSPSGGSYNEQFF
TRBJ2-1 | TRBV5-8 | . | TRBD2 | TGTGCCAGCAGCTTGGACGGGGGGGCCTACAATGAGCAGTTCTTC | CASSLDGGAYNEQFF
TRBJ1-5 | TRBV6-6 | . | . | TGTGCCAGCAGTTACTCTCGGATAAGTAGCAATCAGCCCCAGCATTTT | CASSYSRISSNQPQHF
TRBJ1-2 | TRBV15 | few | . | TGTGCCACCAGCAGAGATCAGTTTGGCTACACCTTC | CATSRDQFGYTF
TRBJ2-2 | TRBV5-4 | . | TRBD2 | TGTGCCAGCAGACTAGCGGGAGTCCTGGACGGGGAGCTGTTTTTT | CASRLAGVLDGELFF
TRBJ2-7 | TRBV6-5 | . | TRBD1 | TGTGCCAGCAGCCGACAGGGCTACGAGCAGTACTTC | CASSRQGYEQYF
TRBJ2-7 | TRBV6-5 | . | . | TGTGCCAGCAGTACCTCTATCTCCTACGAGCAGTACTTC | CASSTSISYEQYF
TRBJ2-3 | TRBV12-5 | once | TRBD2 | TGTGCTAGTGGTTTGACTAGCGTGGATACGCAGTATTTT | CASGLTSVDTQYF